The present T cell receptor beta chain was sequenced within a study of blood T cell repertoires in COVID-19. The study recruited people aged about 18 to 89 years across roughly 23 US areas. Which cohort a participant joined came from the clinical history participants gave. Recovered status in Cohort 3 required two negative PCRs, clearance, or symptom resolution. Authors' methods: The assay estimated nucleated cells by amplifying reference gene primers. The protocol was immunoSEQ multiplex PCR, while the TCRdb copy is restricted to in-frame clones and leaves out a portion. The V and J calls and clone size come from that table; D and trimming were worked out from the DNA. The profile shows under 150,000 clones, 75% to 90% of them singletons. Germline CDR1 LNHDA, CDR2 SQIVND (reference sequence). This CDR3 has 16 residues. The V and J ends lost 3 bases and 1 base, in that order; junction bases with no gene match: 4.

Sequencing was performed on PBMCs or T cells enriched from blood (not recorded which). This receptor was taken from a woman aged 45-60 years who had recovered from COVID-19. The chain couples TRBV19 to TRBJ2-3, with TRBD2 matching over 10 bases. CDR3 coding DNA: TGTGCCAGTAGTATCTTCACTAGCGGGGGCACAGATACGCAGTATTTT. Its protein is CASSIFTSGGTDTQYF.